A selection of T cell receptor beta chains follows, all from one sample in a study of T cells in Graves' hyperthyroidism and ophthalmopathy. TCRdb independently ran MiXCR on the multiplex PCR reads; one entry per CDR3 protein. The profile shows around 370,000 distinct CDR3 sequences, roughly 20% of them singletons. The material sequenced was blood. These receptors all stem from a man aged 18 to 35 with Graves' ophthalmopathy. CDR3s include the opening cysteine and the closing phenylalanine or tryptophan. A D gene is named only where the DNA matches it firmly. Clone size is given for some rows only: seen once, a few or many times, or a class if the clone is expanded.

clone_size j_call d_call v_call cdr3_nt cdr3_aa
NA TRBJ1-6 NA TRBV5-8 TGTGCCAGCAGCCCCTACAGGAGCTCCTATAATTCACCCCTCCACTTT CASSPYRSSYNSPLHF
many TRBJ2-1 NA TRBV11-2 TGTGCCAGCAGCTTAGCTAGCACCTACAATGAGCAGTTCTTC CASSLASTYNEQFF
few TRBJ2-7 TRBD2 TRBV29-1 TGCAGCACCCGGGGGGGGGGAACCTACGAGCAGTACTTC CSTRGGGTYEQYF
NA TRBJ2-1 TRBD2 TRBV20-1 TGCAGTGCTAGAGATCTTCCTAGCGGGGGGTACAATGAGCAGTTCTTC CSARDLPSGGYNEQFF
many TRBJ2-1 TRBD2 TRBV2 TGTGCCAGCAGTGATAGCGGGGGGGACAATGAGCAGTTCTTC CASSDSGGDNEQFF
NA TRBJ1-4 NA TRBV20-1 TGCAGTGCTAGGGAAATCGTGGAGGAAGGTGAAAAACTGTTTTTT CSAREIVEEGEKLFF
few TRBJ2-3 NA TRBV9 TGTGCCAGCAGCGGTGAAACGACAGATACGCAGTATTTT CASSGETTDTQYF
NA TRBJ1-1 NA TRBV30 TGTGCCTGGAGTACGGCTAGGGGTCTGAACACTGAAGCTTTCTTT CAWSTARGLNTEAFF
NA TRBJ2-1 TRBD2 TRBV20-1 TGCAGTGCTACAGGACTAGCGGGGCTCAATGAGCAGTTCTTC CSATGLAGLNEQFF
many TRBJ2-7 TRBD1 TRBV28 TGTGCCAGCACTCTTACCGGGACAGGGGGATACGAGCAGTACTTC CASTLTGTGGYEQYF
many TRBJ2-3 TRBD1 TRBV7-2 TGTGCCAGCAGCAGCCGGCAGGGGGCCGGAGATACGCAGTATTTT CASSSRQGAGDTQYF
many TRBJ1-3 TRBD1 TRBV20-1 TGCAGTGCTAGAAGCAGCGGACAGGGACACTCTGGAAACACCATATATTTT CSARSSGQGHSGNTIYF
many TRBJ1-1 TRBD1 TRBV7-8 TGTGCCAGCAGCTTAGGGACAGGGTGGAGGAACACTGAAGCTTTCTTT CASSLGTGWRNTEAFF
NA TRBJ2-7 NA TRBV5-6 TGTGCCAGCAGCTCCTTCGGCGGGGTGGCGTCCTACGAGCAGTACTTC CASSSFGGVASYEQYF
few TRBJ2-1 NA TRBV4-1 TGCGCCAGCAGTATCGGGAGCGGCCCCTACAATGAGCAGTTCTTC CASSIGSGPYNEQFF
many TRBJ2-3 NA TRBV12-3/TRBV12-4 TGTGCCAGCAGCCCGGGCGGGGCTAGCGTGGCAGATACGCAGTATTTT CASSPGGASVADTQYF
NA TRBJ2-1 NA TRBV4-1 TGCGCCAGCAGCCAAGCGGGGCCGAATGAGCAGTTCTTC CASSQAGPNEQFF
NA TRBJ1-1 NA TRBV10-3 TGTGCCATCAGTGAGTCCCTAACTGAAGCTTTCTTT CAISESLTEAFF
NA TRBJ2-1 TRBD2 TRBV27 TGTGCCAGCAGTACCCCAGTAGGTAGCGGGGAGCAGTTCTTC CASSTPVGSGEQFF
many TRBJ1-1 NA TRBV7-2 TGTGCCAGCAGCTCCTACGGGGACACTGAAGCTTTCTTT CASSSYGDTEAFF
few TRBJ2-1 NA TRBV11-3 TGTGCCAGCAGCTTAGGTCGGTTACGGGGGAACAATGAGCAGTTCTTC CASSLGRLRGNNEQFF
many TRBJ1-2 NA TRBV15 TGTGCCACCAGCAGTTCCAATTACTATGGCTACACCTTC CATSSSNYYGYTF
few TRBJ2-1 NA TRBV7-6 TGTGCCAGCAGCTTAATCGGAGGATACAATGAGCAGTTCTTC CASSLIGGYNEQFF
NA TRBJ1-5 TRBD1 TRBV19 TGTGCCAGCCTAACCGGGACAGGAAGGGCGGGCAATCAGCCCCAGCATTTT CASLTGTGRAGNQPQHF
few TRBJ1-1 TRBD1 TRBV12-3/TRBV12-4 TGTGCCAGCAGGGGGGGACAGGGTGCGGCTGAAGCTTTCTTT CASRGGQGAAEAFF
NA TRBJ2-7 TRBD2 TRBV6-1 TGTGCCAGCAGCTTTTGGGGGGGGGACGAGCAGTACTTC CASSFWGGDEQYF
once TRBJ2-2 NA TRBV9 TGTGCCAGCAGCGTAGATTGGACAGTGCGCACCGGGGAGCTGTTTTTT CASSVDWTVRTGELFF
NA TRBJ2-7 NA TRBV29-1 TGCAGCGTTGAAGCAGGGCCCCTCGGCGAGCAGTACTTC CSVEAGPLGEQYF
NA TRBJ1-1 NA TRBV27 TGTGCCAGCAGTTTATCGGTCCAGGGAAGGGGGTTATGGACTGAAGCTTTCTTT CASSLSVQGRGLWTEAFF
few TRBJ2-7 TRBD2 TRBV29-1 TGCAGCGTCGGACTAGCGGGGGGTTACGAGCAGTACTTC CSVGLAGGYEQYF
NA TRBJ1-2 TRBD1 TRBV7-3 TGTGCCAGCAGCTTAACGACGGACAGGGCGTATGGCTACACCTTC CASSLTTDRAYGYTF
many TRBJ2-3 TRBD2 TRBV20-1 TGCAGTGCCAGAACTAGCGGGGGGGGCACAGATACGCAGTATTTT CSARTSGGGTDTQYF
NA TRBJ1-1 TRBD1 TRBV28 TGTGCCAGCAGTTTGTCTGACAGGGGTAACACTGAAGCTTTCTTT CASSLSDRGNTEAFF
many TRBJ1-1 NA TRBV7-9 TGTGCCAGCAGCACCCCCGGGACACCTAACACTGAAGCTTTCTTT CASSTPGTPNTEAFF
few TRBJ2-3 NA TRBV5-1 TGCGCCAGCAGCTTGCCTCGGGGAAGCACAGATACGCAGTATTTT CASSLPRGSTDTQYF
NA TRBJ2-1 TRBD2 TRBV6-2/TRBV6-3 TGTGCCAGCAGTTACTCTAGCGGGGGGCGGGGTGAGCAGTTCTTC CASSYSSGGRGEQFF
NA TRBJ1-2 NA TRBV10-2 TGCGCCAGCAGTGACTTAAGGGAGTTTGGCTACACCTTC CASSDLREFGYTF
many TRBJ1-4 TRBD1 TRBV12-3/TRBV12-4 TGTGCCAGCAGTTCTATACAAGGCGGGACAGGGATTAATGAAAAACTGTTTTTT CASSSIQGGTGINEKLFF
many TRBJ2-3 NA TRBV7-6 TGTGCCAGCGTCCTGTCAGATACGCAGTATTTT CASVLSDTQYF
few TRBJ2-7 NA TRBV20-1 TGCAGTACGGGCCTCAACGAGCAGTACTTC CSTGLNEQYF
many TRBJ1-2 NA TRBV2 TGTGCCAGCAGTGACCCTAGACAGGACGGCTACACCTTC CASSDPRQDGYTF
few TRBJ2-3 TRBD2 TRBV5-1 TGCGCCAGCAGCTTGCCTAGCGGACTCACAGATACGCAGTATTTT CASSLPSGLTDTQYF
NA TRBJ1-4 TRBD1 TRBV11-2 TGTGCCAGCAGCCCCCGGACAGGCCGTAATGAAAAACTGTTTTTT CASSPRTGRNEKLFF
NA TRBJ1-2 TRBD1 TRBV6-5 TGTGCCAGCAGTTACCCGGACAGGGAGAGCTATGGCTACACCTTC CASSYPDRESYGYTF
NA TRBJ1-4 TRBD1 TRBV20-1 TGCAGTGCTCCCGGACAGGGCTGGGAAAAACTGTTTTTT CSAPGQGWEKLFF
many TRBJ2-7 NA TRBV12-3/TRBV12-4 TGTGCCAGCAGTTTGAGGGCCAGGGTGTACTACGAGCAGTACTTC CASSLRARVYYEQYF
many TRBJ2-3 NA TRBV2 TGTGCCAGCATGGGCTTCACAGATACGCAGTATTTT CASMGFTDTQYF
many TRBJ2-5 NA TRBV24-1 TGTGCCACCAGTGATGGTAGGGCAGAGACCCAGTACTTC CATSDGRAETQYF
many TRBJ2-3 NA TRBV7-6 TGTGCCAGCGGATCTCCAGGAGATACGCAGTATTTT CASGSPGDTQYF
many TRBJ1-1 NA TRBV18 TGTGCCAGCTCCTCCGAAACAGGGAACACTGAAGCTTTCTTT CASSSETGNTEAFF
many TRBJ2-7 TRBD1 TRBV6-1 TGTGCCAGCAGGACAGGGTTCGAGCAGTACTTC CASRTGFEQYF